The T cell receptor (beta chain) under discussion was sequenced for a study of cytomegalovirus exposure and HLA in healthy donors. Regarding the study as a whole: Most TCRs appeared rarely, but some public TCRs recurred in many donors. Clusters of TCRs from the first cohort tended to co-occur in the roughly 120 validation repertoires (as a later analysis found). Researchers counted around 150 TCR beta chains as cytomegalovirus-associated. A classifier reportedly called cytomegalovirus status with high sensitivity and specificity.

This CDR3 spans 16 amino acids. Germline loops: CDR1 LNHDA, CDR2 SQIVND (reference sequence). Turning to this clone: Its antigen is not known. A junction end diverges from the germline sequence, so it may reflect a read error.

Libraries were prepared by immunoSEQ multiplex PCR; TCRdb keeps only in-frame clonotypes and omits some of them. In the table there are roughly 50,000 clones, about nine tenths of which are singletons. This chain joins TRBV19 and TRBJ2-1; D is perhaps TRBD2 (6 bases). The sequence was obtained from a young man in good health and CMV-seronegative. Specimen: PBMCs. For the CDR3, the DNA is TGTGCCAGTAGTCTAGAAAGAGCGGGCTCTAGGGATGAGCAGTTCTTC. It specifies CASSLERAGSRDEQFF.